Listed below are T cell receptor beta chains from one sample, sequenced in a study of T cells after yellow fever vaccination. Using its own MiXCR run on the 5' RACE reads, TCRdb lists one record per CDR3 protein. Found here are fewer than 350,000 distinct CDR3 sequences, approximately 4.3% of them singletons; the top ten hold 15% to 20%. The sequencing here drew on PBMCs, taken 15 days after the yellow fever booster vaccination. These receptors originate from a man aged 18 to 30 who received the YFV17D yellow fever vaccine. Both conserved end residues are part of each CDR3. The D gene is left open where the match is weak. Clone size is given for some rows only: seen once, a few or many times, or a class if the clone is expanded.

CDR3aa | CDR3nt | v_gene | abundance | d_gene | j_gene
CASSTWTGVNTQYF | TGTGCCAGCAGCACCTGGACAGGGGTTAATACGCAGTATTTT | TRBV7-9 | few | TRBD1 | TRBJ2-3
CASAPVEGGFTDTQYF | TGTGCCAGCGCGCCGGTGGAGGGAGGATTCACAGATACGCAGTATTTT | TRBV2 | many | - | TRBJ2-3
CAISSVYEQYF | TGTGCCATCAGTTCGGTCTACGAGCAGTACTTC | TRBV10-3 | - | - | TRBJ2-7
CASSQGPGSLSQETQYF | TGCGCCAGCAGCCAAGGCCCCGGTTCTCTAAGCCAAGAGACCCAGTACTTC | TRBV4-1 | many | - | TRBJ2-5
CASGRVYNEQFF | TGTGCCAGCGGCCGGGTCTACAATGAGCAGTTCTTC | TRBV2 | - | - | TRBJ2-1
CASRSDRFEQYF | TGTGCCAGCAGATCGGACAGATTCGAGCAGTACTTC | TRBV7-2 | many | - | TRBJ2-7
CSVGQRESYEQYF | TGCAGCGTTGGACAGCGAGAATCCTACGAGCAGTACTTC | TRBV29-1 | many | - | TRBJ2-7
CASSHWSSGANVLTF | TGTGCCAGCAGCCATTGGAGCTCTGGGGCCAACGTCCTGACTTTC | TRBV7-2 | - | - | TRBJ2-6
CASSLDLTGANSYEQYF | TGCGCCAGCAGCTTGGACCTAACAGGGGCTAATTCCTACGAGCAGTACTTC | TRBV5-1 | few | TRBD1 | TRBJ2-7
CASSVDGDRSDYGYTF | TGTGCCAGCAGTGTCGACGGGGACAGATCCGACTATGGCTACACCTTC | TRBV2 | - | TRBD1 | TRBJ1-2
CASSLALGTQYF | TGTGCCAGCAGCTTGGCCCTGGGGACCCAGTACTTC | TRBV5-6 | - | - | TRBJ2-5
CASSLSQGAYNEQFF | TGTGCCAGCAGCTTATCACAGGGGGCCTACAATGAGCAGTTCTTC | TRBV7-9 | - | TRBD1 | TRBJ2-1
CASSAPGPSHNQPQHF | TGTGCCAGCAGTGCCCCCGGCCCCTCACACAATCAGCCCCAGCATTTT | TRBV25-1 | many | - | TRBJ1-5
CASSPTTGRTEAFF | TGCGCCAGCAGCCCGACTACAGGGAGAACTGAAGCTTTCTTT | TRBV4-3 | many | - | TRBJ1-1
CAISDSTGKGQPQHF | TGTGCCATCAGTGACTCCACAGGGAAGGGGCAGCCCCAGCATTTT | TRBV10-3 | few | - | TRBJ1-5
CASRDGGPFSTDTQYF | TGCGCCAGCAGAGATGGGGGGCCCTTCAGCACAGATACGCAGTATTTT | TRBV10-2 | few | - | TRBJ2-3
CASSLVGTANNEKLFF | TGTGCCAGCAGCTTAGTGGGGACAGCGAATAATGAAAAACTGTTTTTT | TRBV7-2 | many | TRBD1 | TRBJ1-4
CASTIGTGFIQTQYF | TGCGCCAGCACCATCGGGACAGGGTTTATCCAGACCCAGTACTTC | TRBV5-1 | - | TRBD1 | TRBJ2-5
CSADGTGATDTQYF | TGCAGTGCTGACGGGACAGGGGCCACAGATACGCAGTATTTT | TRBV20-1 | many | TRBD1 | TRBJ2-3
CASSIGGSAGNTIYF | TGTGCCAGTAGTATAGGCGGAAGCGCTGGAAACACCATATATTTT | TRBV19 | - | - | TRBJ1-3
CASSSGQNAEAFF | TGTGCCAGCAGCTCAGGACAGAACGCTGAAGCTTTCTTT | TRBV7-2 | many | - | TRBJ1-1
CSARLRGVGNQPQHF | TGCAGTGCTCGGCTCCGGGGGGTAGGCAATCAGCCCCAGCATTTT | TRBV20-1 | few | - | TRBJ1-5
CASSRQGTGELFF | TGTGCCAGCAGTCGACAGGGTACCGGGGAGCTGTTTTTT | TRBV2 | many | TRBD1 | TRBJ2-2
CASSIRGGHTEAFF | TGTGCCAGCAGTATTAGGGGGGGGCACACTGAAGCTTTCTTT | TRBV12-3/TRBV12-4 | many | - | TRBJ1-1
CASSWRAGTDTQYF | TGTGCCAGTTCATGGAGGGCCGGCACAGATACGCAGTATTTT | TRBV12-3/TRBV12-4 | many | - | TRBJ2-3
CASSASEAVNEKLFF | TGTGCCAGCAGTGCTTCAGAGGCGGTGAATGAAAAACTGTTTTTT | TRBV6-5 | - | - | TRBJ1-4
CSASLVGLNSPLHF | TGCAGTGCTAGCTTGGTCGGGCTTAATTCACCCCTCCACTTT | TRBV20-1 | many | - | TRBJ1-6
CASSSPGGGYNSPLHF | TGTGCCAGCAGTTCCCCGGGGGGCGGATATAATTCACCCCTCCACTTT | TRBV6-5 | few | - | TRBJ1-6
CASSLLWGSDTQYF | TGTGCCAGCAGCTTATTATGGGGTTCAGATACGCAGTATTTT | TRBV7-2 | - | - | TRBJ2-3
CASSPAGARTEAFF | TGTGCCAGCTCACCGGCAGGGGCAAGAACTGAAGCTTTCTTT | TRBV18 | - | - | TRBJ1-1
CASSSVPTGWLWGTDTQYF | TGTGCCAGCAGCTCCGTGCCGACAGGATGGTTGTGGGGCACAGATACGCAGTATTTT | TRBV7-2 | - | - | TRBJ2-3
CASSQSGPNEQFF | TGTGCCAGCAGCCAAAGTGGACCCAATGAGCAGTTCTTC | TRBV14 | many | - | TRBJ2-1
CASSYSTGLKGYTF | TGTGCCAGCAGTTACTCAACAGGGCTAAAAGGCTACACCTTC | TRBV6-5 | few | - | TRBJ1-2
CASSASPGLARSSYNEQFF | TGTGCCAGCAGTGCAAGTCCGGGACTAGCCAGGAGCTCCTACAATGAGCAGTTCTTC | TRBV12-3/TRBV12-4 | - | TRBD2 | TRBJ2-1
CASSYSGTGLNTEAFF | TGTGCCAGCAGTTACTCGGGGACAGGGTTGAACACTGAAGCTTTCTTT | TRBV6-2/TRBV6-3 | many | TRBD1 | TRBJ1-1
CAWKRDRPYGYTF | TGTGCCTGGAAACGAGACCGCCCCTATGGCTACACCTTC | TRBV30 | many | - | TRBJ1-2
CASSYSNRGPYNEQFF | TGTGCCAGCAGTTACTCCAACAGGGGACCTTACAATGAGCAGTTCTTC | TRBV6-6 | few | TRBD1 | TRBJ2-1
CASSGRGGGSDTQYF | TGTGCCAGCAGCGGGAGGGGTGGGGGCTCAGATACGCAGTATTTT | TRBV7-6 | few | - | TRBJ2-3
CASRQGVGLDTQYF | TGTGCCAGCAGGCAGGGGGTTGGGTTGGATACGCAGTATTTT | TRBV27 | - | TRBD1 | TRBJ2-3
CSAELAGGVYEQYF | TGCAGTGCAGAACTAGCGGGGGGAGTGTACGAGCAGTACTTC | TRBV20-1 | - | TRBD2 | TRBJ2-7
CASSRGTGGGPEAFF | TGTGCCAGCAGCCGCGGGACAGGTGGTGGGCCTGAAGCTTTCTTT | TRBV3-1 | - | TRBD1 | TRBJ1-1